The clone carrying this T cell receptor (beta chain) was observed a single time. These data belong to a study of blood T cell repertoires in COVID-19. Trimming took 8 bases from V and 6 from J; bases not matched to a gene: 2. Germline CDR1 SEHNR, CDR2 FQNEAQ (reference sequence). CDR3 size: 12 residues. In the study's own analysis: Reference gene primer amplification gave nucleated cell count estimates. Here immunoSEQ multiplex PCR was the method, and the copy in TCRdb shows in-frame clones only, minus some. D and trimming come from the DNA, and the V and J calls and clone size come from that table. Of fewer than 110,000 clones in the sample, roughly 80% were seen once.

Sequenced input: peripheral blood. The chain is built from TRBV7-9 and TRBJ2-7, with 12 bases aligning to TRBD1. The sequence was collected from a human donor in a cohort sampled during active COVID-19. The CDR3 DNA follows: TGTGCCAGCCGGGACAGGGGGCTCGAGCAGTACTTC. Translating gives CASRDRGLEQYF.